This T cell receptor beta chain was sequenced during a study of early T cells in non-severe SARS-CoV-2 infection. Via MiXCR, TCRdb re-called the 5' RACE reads, giving one row per CDR3 protein. The top ten clones hold approximately 4% of a sample with tens of thousands of distinct CDR3 sequences, 8.7% of them seen once. This clonotype was observed at least ten times. V dropped 3 bases and J dropped 8 bases, with 11 bases sitting between them. This CDR3 contains 13 residues. Looked up from germline, CDR1 is LNHDA and CDR2 is SQIVND (reference sequence). The sequencing here drew on whole blood, taken at baseline. This clonotype was obtained from an adult who was a healthcare worker with PCR-confirmed SARS-CoV-2 infection or an uninfected control (not recorded which). V and J are TRBV19 and TRBJ2-1; D may match TRBD1 or TRBD2 (5 bases each). For the CDR3, the DNA is TGTGCCAGTAGTATTCTCGGGACGCATGAGCAGTTCTTC. Encoded protein: CASSILGTHEQFF.